The 14 T cell receptor beta chains below all came from one sample that was sequenced in a study of blood T cell repertoires in COVID-19. Sequenced by immunoSEQ multiplex PCR; TCRdb stores in-frame clones only, minus some. The sample lists around 300,000 clones, around four fifths seen once, with approximately 3.1% in the top ten. The sequenced sample was peripheral blood. These receptors were taken from a man aged 25 to 45 with active or convalescent COVID-19.

This chain joins TRBV6-2 or TRBV6-3 and TRBJ2-3; D gene ambiguous. The germline V and J ends were trimmed by 2 bases and 2 bases, with 8 bases remaining between them. Looked up from germline, CDR1 is MNHEY and CDR2 is SVGEGT. CDR3 size: 14 residues. The CDR3: CASSYIGFTDTQYF. In DNA, the CDR3 is TGTGCCAGCAGTTACATCGGTTTCACAGATACGCAGTATTTT.

This clone was detected only once. J is TRBJ1-2 and V is TRBV6-5, with D tentatively TRBD1 (5 bases). Germline CDR1 is MNHEY and CDR2 is SVGAGI. CDR3 length: 15 amino acids. With 5 bases removed from V and 1 base from J, the gap between germline ends came to 14 bases. The chain's CDR3 is CASSLTGGDNYGYTF. CDR3 nucleotides: TGTGCCAGCAGTCTTACAGGAGGGGATAACTATGGCTACACCTTC.

The V call is TRBV6-6, the J call TRBJ2-7; 14 positions match TRBD2. Trimming at V came to 1 base and at J to 7 bases, leaving 6 bases not matched to a gene. Germline CDR1 and CDR2: MNHNY and SVGAGI (reference sequence). The CDR3 loop spans 16 amino acids. CDR3 amino acids: CASSYFGLAGGGEQYF. CDR3 nucleotide sequence: TGTGCCAGCAGTTACTTTGGACTAGCGGGAGGAGGTGAGCAGTACTTC.

The J gene is TRBJ2-1, the V gene TRBV3-1 (or the pseudogene TRBV3-2); the D gene is possibly TRBD2 (5 bases). CDR1 is LGHDT and CDR2 is YNNKEL in the germline V gene (reference sequence). The CDR3 has 15 amino acids. Trimming removed 10 bases from V and 0 bases from J, with 16 bases in between. The CDR3 DNA reads TGTGCCACTGAAAGCGGTCCGAGCTCCTACAATGAGCAGTTCTTC. This gives the protein CATESGPSSYNEQFF.

This clone was counted a single time. This rearrangement joins TRBV28 to TRBJ1-2, with 7 bases fitting TRBD1. The J segment lost 4 bases and the V segment lost 6 bases, leaving 11 bases of the junction unmatched. Germline V CDR1 and CDR2: MDHEN, SYDVKM. The CDR3 length is 15 residues. The CDR3 spells CASRGTDILSYGYTF. CDR3 in DNA: TGTGCCAGCAGGGGGACAGACATACTCTCCTATGGCTACACCTTC.

The rearrangement uses TRBV28 and TRBJ2-1; D is unclear. The CDR3 sequence is 13 residues long. Germline CDR1 and CDR2: MDHEN and SYDVKM. V lost 3 bases and J lost 9, with 12 bases in between. The CDR3 is CASSLAGYGEQFF. The CDR3 coding sequence is TGTGCCAGCAGTTTGGCCGGGTATGGTGAGCAGTTCTTC.

The CDR3 loop is CASSQVEGGNYEQYF. In DNA, the CDR3 is TGTGCCAGCAGCCAAGTTGAGGGAGGGAACTACGAGCAGTACTTC. V usage is TRBV4-2 and J usage is TRBJ2-7, with 7 bases lining up with TRBD2. Germline V lookup: CDR1 LGHNA, CDR2 YNFKEQ. V was pared by 1 base and J by 3 bases, with 6 bases of the junction left unmatched. CDR3 length equals 15 residues.

This clone was recorded only once. V gene TRBV6-5 combines with J gene TRBJ1-1; the match to TRBD1 covers 7 bases. Germline V CDR1 and CDR2: MNHEY, SVGAGI. CDR3 length: 14 amino acids. Trimming cost V 6 bases and J 7 bases; bases outside gene matches: 11. In DNA, the CDR3 is TGTGCCAGCAGCCAACGGACAGGAGCTAATGAAGCTTTCTTT. Translated: CASSQRTGANEAFF.

V and J are TRBV4-2 and TRBJ2-2; 10 bases align to TRBD2. Germline CDR1 is LGHNA and CDR2 is YNFKEQ. CDR3 length: 17 residues. Germline trimming cut 1 base from V and 7 bases from J; bases unmatched to any gene: 9. The CDR3 nucleotides are TGTGCCAGCAGCCAAGGTTTTCTAGCGGGAGAGGTCGGGGAGCTGTTTTTT. This sequence encodes CASSQGFLAGEVGELFF.

The V and J genes are TRBV6-2 or TRBV6-3 and TRBJ1-2; unclear D gene. The V gene's germline CDR1 is MNHEY and CDR2 SVGEGT. Trimming removed 2 bases from V and 2 bases from J, with 6 bases in between. The CDR3 extends over 13 amino acids. CDR3 sequence reads: CASSYMENYGYTF. Here the CDR3 DNA reads TGTGCCAGCAGTTACATGGAGAACTATGGCTACACCTTC.

The J gene is TRBJ2-3, the V gene TRBV28; TRBD2 might be the D (5 bases). The germline V and J ends were trimmed by 7 bases and 2 bases, with 10 bases remaining between them. The CDR3 contains 13 residues. Germline V gene sequence: CDR1 MDHEN, CDR2 SYDVKM. The DNA of the CDR3 is TGTGCCAGCATGTGGGAGTCCACAGATACGCAGTATTTT. It yields the protein CASMWESTDTQYF.

This clone was recorded once. This chain uses TRBV4-3 with TRBJ1-1, with D unresolved. The CDR3 runs to 13 residues. Germline V gene data show CDR1 as LGHNA and CDR2 as YSLEER. Trimming shortened V by 4 bases and J by 0 bases, and 6 bases separated the two germline ends. CDR3 in amino acids: CASSLAMNTEAFF. The CDR3 DNA is TGCGCCAGCAGCCTCGCTATGAACACTGAAGCTTTCTTT.

Only a few counts were recorded for this clone. The chain couples TRBV3-1 (or the pseudogene TRBV3-2) to TRBJ1-2; D gene unclear. From germline, CDR1 is LGHDT and CDR2 YNNKEL (reference sequence). Trimming pared 1 base from V and 4 bases from J, leaving 10 bases between. This CDR3 region has 14 residues. The CDR3 DNA sequence: TGTGCCAGCAGCCAAGGCCCTTCAGGCTATGGCTACACCTTC. It codes for CASSQGPSGYGYTF.

The chain recombines TRBV9 with TRBJ2-5; 9 positions match TRBD2. Germline CDR1 is SGDLS and CDR2 is YYNGEE. V lost 3 bases to trimming and J lost 1 base; unmatched junction nucleotides: 1. The CDR3 is made up of 14 amino acids. The CDR3: CASSETSGQETQYF. The CDR3 region has the DNA TGTGCCAGCAGCGAGACTAGCGGCCAAGAGACCCAGTACTTC.